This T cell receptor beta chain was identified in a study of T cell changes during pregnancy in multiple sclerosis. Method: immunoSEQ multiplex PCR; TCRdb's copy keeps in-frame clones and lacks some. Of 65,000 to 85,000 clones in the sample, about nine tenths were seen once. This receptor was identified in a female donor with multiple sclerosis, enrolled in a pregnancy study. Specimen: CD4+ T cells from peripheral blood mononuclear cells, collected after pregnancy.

This CDR3 is CASSPPGALAKNIQYF. The CDR3, as DNA: TGTGCCAGCTCCCCCCCAGGGGCCCTAGCCAAAAACATTCAGTACTTC. V gene TRBV18 combines with J gene TRBJ2-4; possible D gene TRBD1, 6 bases. The CDR3 is made up of 16 amino acids. V gave up 6 bases and J gave up 0 bases, with 15 bases separating them. Germline-derived CDR1 and CDR2 are KGHSH and LQKENI.